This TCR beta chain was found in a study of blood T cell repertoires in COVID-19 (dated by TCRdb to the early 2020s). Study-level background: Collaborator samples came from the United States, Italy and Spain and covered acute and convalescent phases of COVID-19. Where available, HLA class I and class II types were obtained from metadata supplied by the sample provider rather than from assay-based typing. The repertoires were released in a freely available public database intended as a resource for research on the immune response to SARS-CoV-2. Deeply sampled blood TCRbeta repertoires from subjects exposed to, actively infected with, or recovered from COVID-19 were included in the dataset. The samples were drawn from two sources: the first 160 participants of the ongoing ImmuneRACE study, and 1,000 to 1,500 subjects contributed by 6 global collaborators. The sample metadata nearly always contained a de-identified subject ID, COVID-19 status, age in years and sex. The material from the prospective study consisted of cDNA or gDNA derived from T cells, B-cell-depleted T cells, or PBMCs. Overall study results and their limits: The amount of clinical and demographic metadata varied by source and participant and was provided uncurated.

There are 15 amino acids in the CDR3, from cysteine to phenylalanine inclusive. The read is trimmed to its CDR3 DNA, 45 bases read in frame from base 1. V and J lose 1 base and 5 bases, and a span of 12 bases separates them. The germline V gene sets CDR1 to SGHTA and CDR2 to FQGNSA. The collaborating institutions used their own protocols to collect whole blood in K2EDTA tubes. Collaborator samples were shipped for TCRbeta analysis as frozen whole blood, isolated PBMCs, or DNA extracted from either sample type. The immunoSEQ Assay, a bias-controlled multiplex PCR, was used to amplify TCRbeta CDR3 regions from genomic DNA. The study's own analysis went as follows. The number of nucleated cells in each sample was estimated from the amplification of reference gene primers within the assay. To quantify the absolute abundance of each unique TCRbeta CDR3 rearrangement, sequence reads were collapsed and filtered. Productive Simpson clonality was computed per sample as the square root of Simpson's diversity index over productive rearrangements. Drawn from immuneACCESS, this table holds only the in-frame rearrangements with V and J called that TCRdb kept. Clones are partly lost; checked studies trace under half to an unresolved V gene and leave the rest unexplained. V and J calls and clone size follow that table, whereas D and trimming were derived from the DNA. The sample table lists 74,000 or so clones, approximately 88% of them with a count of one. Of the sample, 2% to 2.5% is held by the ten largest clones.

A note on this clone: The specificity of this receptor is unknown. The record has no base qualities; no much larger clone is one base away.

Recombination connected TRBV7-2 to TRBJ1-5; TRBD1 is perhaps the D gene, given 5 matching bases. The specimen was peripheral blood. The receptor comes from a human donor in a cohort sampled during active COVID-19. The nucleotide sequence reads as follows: TGTGCCAGCAGCTTAGAGTGGGGGGTCCATCAGCCCCAGCATTTT. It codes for CASSLEWGVHQPQHF.